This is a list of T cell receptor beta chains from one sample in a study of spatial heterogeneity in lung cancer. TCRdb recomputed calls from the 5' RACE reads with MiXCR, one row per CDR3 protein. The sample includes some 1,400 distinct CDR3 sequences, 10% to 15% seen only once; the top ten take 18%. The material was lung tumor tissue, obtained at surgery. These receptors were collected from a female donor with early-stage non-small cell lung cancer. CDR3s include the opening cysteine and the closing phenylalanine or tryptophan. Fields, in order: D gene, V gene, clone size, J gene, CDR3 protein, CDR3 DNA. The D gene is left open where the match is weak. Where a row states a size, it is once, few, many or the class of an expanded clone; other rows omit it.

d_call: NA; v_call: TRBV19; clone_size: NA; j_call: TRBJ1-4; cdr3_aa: CASSTGTATNEKLFF; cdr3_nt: TGTGCCAGTAGTACAGGAACCGCAACTAATGAAAAACTGTTTTTT
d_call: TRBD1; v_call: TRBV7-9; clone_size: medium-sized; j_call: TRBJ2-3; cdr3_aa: CASSSGTAIGQYF; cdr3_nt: TGTGCCAGCAGCTCCGGGACAGCCATAGGGCAGTATTTT
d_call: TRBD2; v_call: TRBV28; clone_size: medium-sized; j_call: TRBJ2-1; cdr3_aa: CASSLGLAGGGWSYNEQFF; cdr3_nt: TGTGCCAGCAGCCTGGGACTAGCGGGAGGTGGATGGTCCTACAATGAGCAGTTCTTC
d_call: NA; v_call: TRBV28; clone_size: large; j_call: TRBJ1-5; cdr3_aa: CASSSGDFSSNQPQHF; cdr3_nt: TGTGCCAGCAGTTCCGGGGACTTTTCGAGCAATCAGCCCCAGCATTTT
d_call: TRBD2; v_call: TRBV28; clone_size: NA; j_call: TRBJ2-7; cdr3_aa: CASKKRGLAQYF; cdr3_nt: TGTGCCAGCAAAAAACGCGGACTAGCGCAGTACTTC
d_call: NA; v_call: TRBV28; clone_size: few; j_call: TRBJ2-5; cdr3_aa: CASMGWGRKTQYF; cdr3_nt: TGTGCCAGCATGGGGTGGGGGAGAAAGACCCAGTACTTC
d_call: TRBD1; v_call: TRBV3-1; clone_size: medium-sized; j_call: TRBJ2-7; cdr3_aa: CASSQFRRQGSYEQYF; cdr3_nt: TGTGCCAGCAGCCAATTCCGGAGACAGGGCTCCTACGAGCAGTACTTC
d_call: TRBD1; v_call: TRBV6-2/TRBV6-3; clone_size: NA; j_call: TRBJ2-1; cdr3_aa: CASTSVRQGAFNEQFF; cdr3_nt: TGTGCCAGCACCTCTGTCCGACAGGGGGCGTTCAATGAGCAGTTCTTC
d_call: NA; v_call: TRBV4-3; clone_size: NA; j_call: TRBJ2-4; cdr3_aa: CASSQDWAVTKNIQYF; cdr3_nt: TGCGCCAGCAGCCAAGATTGGGCAGTTACCAAAAACATTCAGTACTTC
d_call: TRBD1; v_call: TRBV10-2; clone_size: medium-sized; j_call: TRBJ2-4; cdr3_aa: CASRAGTAWVGDIQYF; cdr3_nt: TGCGCCAGCAGAGCCGGGACAGCGTGGGTAGGGGACATTCAGTACTTC
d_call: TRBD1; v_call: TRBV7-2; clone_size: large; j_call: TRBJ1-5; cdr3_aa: CASSLDFGRGGPQHF; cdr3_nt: TGTGCCAGCAGCTTAGATTTCGGCAGGGGGGGGCCCCAGCATTTT
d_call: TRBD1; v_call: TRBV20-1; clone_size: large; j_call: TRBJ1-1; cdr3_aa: CSARDGQGVEAFF; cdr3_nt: TGCAGTGCTAGAGACGGACAGGGGGTTGAAGCTTTCTTT
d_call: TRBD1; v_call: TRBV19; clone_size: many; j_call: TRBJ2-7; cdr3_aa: CASSRRKTGNAYEQYF; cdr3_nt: TGTGCCAGTAGTCGACGCAAGACAGGGAACGCGTACGAGCAGTACTTC
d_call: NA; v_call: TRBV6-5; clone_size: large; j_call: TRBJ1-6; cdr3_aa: CASSRVADSPLHF; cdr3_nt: TGTGCCAGCAGTCGCGTGGCTGATTCACCCCTCCACTTT
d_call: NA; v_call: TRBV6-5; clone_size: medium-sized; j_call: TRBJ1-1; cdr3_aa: CASRTGGNTEAFF; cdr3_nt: TGTGCCAGCAGGACGGGGGGGAACACTGAAGCTTTCTTT
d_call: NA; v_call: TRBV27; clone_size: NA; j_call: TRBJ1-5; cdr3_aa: CASSPAGNQPQHF; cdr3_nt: TGTGCCAGCAGTCCCGCCGGCAATCAGCCCCAGCATTTT
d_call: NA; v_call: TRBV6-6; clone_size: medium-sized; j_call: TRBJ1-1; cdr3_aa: CASKNRVGTEAFF; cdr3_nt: TGTGCCAGCAAAAACAGGGTTGGCACTGAAGCTTTCTTT
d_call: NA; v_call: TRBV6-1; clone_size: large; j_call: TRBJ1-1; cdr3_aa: CASSAGWGGMNTEAFF; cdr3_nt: TGTGCCAGCAGTGCTGGGTGGGGGGGTATGAACACTGAAGCTTTCTTT
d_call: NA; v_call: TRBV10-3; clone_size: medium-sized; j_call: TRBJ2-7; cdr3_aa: CAISSPTRGADEQYF; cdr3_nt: TGTGCCATCAGTTCCCCCACTCGGGGGGCCGACGAGCAGTACTTC
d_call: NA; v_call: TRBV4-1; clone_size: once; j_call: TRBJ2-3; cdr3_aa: CASSQPRPDTQYF; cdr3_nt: TGCGCCAGCAGCCAGCCTCGGCCAGATACGCAGTATTTT
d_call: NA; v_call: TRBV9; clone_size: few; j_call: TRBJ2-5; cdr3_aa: CASSEGGAVQETQYF; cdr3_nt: TGTGCCAGCAGCGAGGGCGGTGCGGTACAAGAGACCCAGTACTTC
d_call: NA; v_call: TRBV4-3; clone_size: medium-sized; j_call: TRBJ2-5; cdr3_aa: CASSQVRAADSAAETQYF; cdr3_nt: TGCGCCAGCAGCCAAGTTCGCGCGGCGGACTCCGCGGCGGAGACCCAGTACTTC
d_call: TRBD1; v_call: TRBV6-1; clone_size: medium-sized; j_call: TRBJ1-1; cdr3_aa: CASSVSQGGTEAFF; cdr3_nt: TGTGCCAGCAGTGTGAGTCAGGGGGGCACTGAAGCTTTCTTT
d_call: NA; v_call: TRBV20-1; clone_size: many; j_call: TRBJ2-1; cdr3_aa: CSARNNEQFF; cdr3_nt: TGCAGTGCTAGGAACAATGAGCAGTTCTTC
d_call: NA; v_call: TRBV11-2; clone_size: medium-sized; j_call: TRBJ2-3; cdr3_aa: CASSLGTSDTQYF; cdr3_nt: TGTGCCAGCAGCTTAGGGACTTCTGATACGCAGTATTTT
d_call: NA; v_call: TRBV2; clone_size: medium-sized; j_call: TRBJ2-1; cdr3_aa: CASTGSRWTYNEQFF; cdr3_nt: TGTGCCAGCACCGGTAGCCGGTGGACCTACAATGAGCAGTTCTTC
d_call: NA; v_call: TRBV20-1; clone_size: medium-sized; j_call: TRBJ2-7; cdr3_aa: CSARDRQSNGYEQYF; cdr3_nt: TGCAGTGCTAGAGATCGACAGAGTAATGGATACGAGCAGTACTTC
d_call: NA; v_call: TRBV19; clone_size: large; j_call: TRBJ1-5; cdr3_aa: CASKAENQPQHF; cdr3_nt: TGTGCCAGTAAGGCCGAGAATCAGCCCCAGCATTTT
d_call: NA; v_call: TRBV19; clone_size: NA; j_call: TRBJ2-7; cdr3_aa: CASRPFSSYYEQYF; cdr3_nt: TGTGCCAGTAGACCCTTCAGTTCCTACTACGAGCAGTACTTC
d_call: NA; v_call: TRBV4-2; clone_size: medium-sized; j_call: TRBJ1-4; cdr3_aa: CASSQGGEDAEKLFF; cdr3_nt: TGTGCCAGCAGCCAAGGAGGGGAGGACGCCGAAAAACTGTTTTTT
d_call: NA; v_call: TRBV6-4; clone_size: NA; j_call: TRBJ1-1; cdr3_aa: CARRTQKTEAFF; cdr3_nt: TGTGCCAGGAGGACCCAAAAGACTGAAGCTTTCTTT
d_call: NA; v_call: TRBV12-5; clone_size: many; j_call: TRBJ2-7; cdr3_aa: CASRAEGQLYEQYF; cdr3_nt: TGTGCTAGTCGGGCAGAGGGACAACTCTACGAGCAGTACTTC
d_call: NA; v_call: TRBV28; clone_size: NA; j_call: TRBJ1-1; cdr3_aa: CASSLPSFSAEAFF; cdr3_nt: TGTGCCAGCAGTTTACCCAGTTTCAGCGCTGAAGCTTTCTTT
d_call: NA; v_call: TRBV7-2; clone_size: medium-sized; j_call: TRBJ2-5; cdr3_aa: CASSLAVGGETQYF; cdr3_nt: TGTGCCAGCAGCTTAGCAGTGGGTGGTGAGACCCAGTACTTC
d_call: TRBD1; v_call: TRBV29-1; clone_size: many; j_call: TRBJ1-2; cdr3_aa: CSVGTGDLYGYTF; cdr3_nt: TGCAGCGTTGGGACAGGGGATCTCTATGGCTACACCTTC